This TCR beta chain originates from a study of shared clonotypes between healthy human individuals. Study results and caveats: Among donors, clonotype sharing was expected to be affected by sequencing depth.

A deep-level run was used for the assay. Clones were sequenced by immunoSEQ multiplex PCR, and TCRdb holds only the in-frame ones, with some missing. The sample lists over 2,000,000 clones; 93% were seen once. Selected positively for CCR7 and CD45RO-negative, naive CD8 cells excluded terminally differentiated effector memory CD45RA+ cells. None of the donors, who were healthy HIV-negative adults, had recently had acute infections or vaccinations. Worth noting for this clone: Its antigen is currently unknown.

V was clipped by 6 bases and J by 2 bases, with 17 bases between them. The CDR3 consists of 15 residues. Germline CDR1 KGHSH, CDR2 LQKENI. The sequence was collected from a man between 18 and 29 years old in good health. Some clones in this sample may be carry-over from other donors' samples. This sequence joins TRBV18 and TRBJ2-7, with D perhaps TRBD2 (6 bases). Sequenced sample: naive CD8+ T cells from PBMCs. The CDR3 bases are TGTGCCAGCTCCCCCGACGGGTGGGGGGCCTACGAGCAGTACTTC. This codes for CASSPDGWGAYEQYF.